This T cell receptor (beta chain) originates from a study of OX40 agonist ivuxolimab in advanced cancers. Looking at the study overall: Participants averaged about 60 years of age (range roughly 23 to 80) and were less than 85% male.

The method was immunoSEQ multiplex PCR; TCRdb's version includes in-frame clones alone and lacks a portion of them. Of some 14,000 clones in the sample, around 83% were seen once. The germline V gene has CDR1 GTSNPN and CDR2 SVGIG (reference sequence). The CDR3 covers 14 residues. Trimming left V 2 bases short and J 7 bases short, with 12 bases between. In its sample, this clone was seen a few times. The V gene is TRBV30, the J gene TRBJ1-6; tentative D call: TRBD1 (6 bases). The sample consisted of CD4+ or CD8+ T cells sorted from blood, taken in a trial of the OX40 agonist ivuxolimab. The sequence came from an adult with an advanced solid tumor such as melanoma, head and neck, liver or kidney cancer. For the CDR3, the DNA is TGTGCCTGGAGTACGGGGCAGGGGAATTCACCCCTCCACTTT. It is translated as CAWSTGQGNSPLHF.